This note documents a single T cell receptor (beta chain) sequence. Its antigen is unidentified. This sample stems from a study of CD8+ T cells in alopecia areata. At the level of the study: Tofacitinib administration to treated patients was oral, at 5 to 10 mg twice daily. People stayed on tofacitinib for 6 to 18 months, then stopped the drug for 6 months.

Treatment described: oral pan-JAK inhibitor, 5-10 mg twice daily. It was from alopecia areata patients that lesional scalp punch biopsies and peripheral blood were collected. Extraction of RNA preceded its reverse transcription into cDNA, which served as the sequencing template. This table comes from immunoSEQ multiplex PCR, and its TCRdb copy is limited to in-frame clones, with some not included. The sample comprises about 200,000 clones, around 56% of which are singletons, and less than 3.5% rests with the top ten. Study-wide results and limits: Scalp clonality and expanded CD8+ clones among the top 100 showed significant decreases with tofacitinib.

The CDR3 extends over 12 amino acids. CDR1 and CDR2 from the germline V gene are SGHTA and FQGNSA. V lost 8 bases, J lost 8 bases, and 7 bases stayed unmatched. Sequencing used CD4+ T cells sorted from blood, obtained at week 4, from a patient treated with tofacitinib. The chain recombines TRBV7-2 with TRBJ2-3, with 7 bases lining up with TRBD2. The receptor was isolated from a human donor with alopecia areata. The DNA for the CDR3 is TGTGCCAGCCCGACGGGGGGTTCTACGCAGTATTTT. Translated, it gives CASPTGGSTQYF.